The 21 T cell receptor beta chains listed next were all sequenced from one sample in a study of CD8+ T cells in alopecia areata. Regarding treatment: oral pan-JAK inhibitor, 5-10 mg twice daily. Sequencing templates came from extracted RNA that was reverse transcribed into cDNA. TCRdb's copy holds only in-frame clones and misses some; the assay was immunoSEQ multiplex PCR. The sample holds 150,000 to 200,000 clones, roughly 61% seen once. This sample comprised CD8+ T cells sorted from blood, obtained at week 24, from a patient treated with tofacitinib. These receptors all stem from a human donor with alopecia areata.

The rearrangement joins TRBV4-1 to TRBJ2-7; tentative D call: TRBD1 (6 bases). The ends were cut back, 4 bases at V and 3 bases at J, with 13 bases in the middle. CDR1 is MGHRA, CDR2 YSYEKL, per germline. There are 14 residues in the CDR3. The CDR3: CASSPQGLIYEQYF. CDR3 sequence (DNA): TGCGCCAGCAGCCCACAGGGCCTCATCTACGAGCAGTACTTC.

This chain joins TRBV27 and TRBJ1-1; no definite D call. Looked up from germline, CDR1 is MNHEY and CDR2 is SMNVEV (reference sequence). This CDR3 contains 13 residues. V dropped 1 base and J dropped 5 bases, with 8 bases sitting between them. CDR3 sequence reads: CASSLLSRTEAFF. In nucleotides, the CDR3 is TGTGCCAGCAGTTTATTGAGCAGGACTGAAGCTTTCTTT.

The chain carries TRBV30 and TRBJ2-7, with 10 nucleotides matching TRBD1. CDR1 is GTSNPN and CDR2 is SVGIG in the germline V gene (reference sequence). The CDR3 spans 15 residues. The V segment lost 3 bases and the J segment 4 bases; nucleotides outside the gene matches: 9. The chain's CDR3 is CAWSGTGADGYEQYF. The CDR3 region has the DNA TGTGCCTGGAGCGGGACAGGGGCTGACGGATACGAGCAGTACTTC.

This chain connects TRBV30 to TRBJ1-2; D might be TRBD1 (6 bases). The germline gives CDR1 GTSNPN, CDR2 SVGIG (reference sequence). The CDR3 is 14 amino acids. V dropped 3 bases and J dropped 4 bases, with 15 bases sitting between them. The CDR3 is CAWSPRGPRYGYTF. DNA of the CDR3: TGTGCCTGGAGCCCCCGGGGGCCTCGCTATGGCTACACCTTC.

This clone was counted only a few times. Other DNA sequences in the sample encode the same CDR3. The CDR3 here is CASSFTVSYEQYF. The CDR3 bases are TGCGCCAGCAGCTTCACCGTCTCCTACGAGCAGTACTTC. This chain links TRBV5-1 with TRBJ2-7; D uncertain. Trimming cost V 2 bases and J 0 bases, with 6 bases left between them. The CDR3 runs to 13 residues. Germline CDR1 reads SGHRS; CDR2 reads YFSETQ. Full variable domain (outside the CDR3, taken from reference TRBV5-1 and TRBJ2-7): KAGVTQTPRYLIKTRGQQVTLSCSPISGHRSVSWYQQTPGQGLQFLFEYFSETQRNKGNFPGRFSGRQFSNSRSEMNVSTLELGDSALYLCASSFTVSYEQYFGPGTRLTVT.

This clone was seen a few times. The J gene is TRBJ1-2, the V gene TRBV29-1, with D hard to call. Looked up from germline, CDR1 is SQVTM and CDR2 is ANQGSEA. The CDR3 consists of 13 residues. V was cut by 6 bases and J by 7 bases, with 18 bases left in between. The DNA for the CDR3 is TGCAGCGTATCCGGGAACGGGCCTGGTGGCTACACCTTC. Translating it yields CSVSGNGPGGYTF. Drawing the rest from reference TRBV29-1 and TRBJ1-2, the complete variable domain is SAVISQKPSRDICQRGTSLTIQCQVDSQVTMMFWYRQQPGQSLTLIATANQGSEATYESGFVIDKFPISRPNLTFSTLTVSNMSPEDSSIYLCSVSGNGPGGYTFGSGTRLTVV.

The V gene is TRBV7-6, the J gene TRBJ2-3; 9 nucleotides agree with TRBD2. V gave up 3 bases and J gave up 2 bases; unmatched junction bases: 3. The CDR3 consists of 15 residues. CDR1 is SGHVS and CDR2 is FNYEAQ in the germline V gene. The CDR3 region has the DNA TGTGCCAGCAGCTTTAGCGGGGGAGACACAGATACGCAGTATTTT. Amino acids: CASSFSGGDTDTQYF.

This clone was seen a handful of times. The V and J genes are TRBV7-9 and TRBJ2-3; tentative D call: TRBD1 (6 bases). The CDR3 runs to 15 residues. Germline loops: CDR1 SEHNR, CDR2 FQNEAQ (reference sequence). V lost 5 bases, J lost 5 bases, and 17 bases lay in between. CDR3 coding DNA: TGTGCCAGCAGCCAGAACAGGGACACCCTAGATACGCAGTATTTT. It codes for CASSQNRDTLDTQYF.

The DNA of the CDR3 is TGTGCCAGCAGCTTAGAACGGGGGGACACTGAAGCTTTCTTT. This encodes CASSLERGDTEAFF. The chain joins TRBV7-2 to TRBJ1-1; D may be TRBD1 (5 bases). CDR3 length: 14 amino acids. V gave up 1 base and J gave up 3 bases, with 9 bases separating them. Germline CDR1 is SGHTA and CDR2 is FQGNSA.

The genes are TRBV19 and TRBJ1-5; D is possibly TRBD1 (6 bases). Germline V CDR1 and CDR2: LNHDA, SQIVND (reference sequence). The germline V and J ends were trimmed by 6 bases and 9 bases, with 15 bases remaining between them. The CDR3 contains 13 residues. CDR3 sequence (DNA): TGTGCCAGTAGATGGGGGGCTGGTCGGCCCCAGCATTTT. It is translated as CASRWGAGRPQHF.

This clone showed up just once. This chain links TRBV6-5 with TRBJ2-5; 8 bases align to TRBD1. CDR1 is MNHEY and CDR2 is SVGAGI in the germline V gene. After removal of 2 bases from V and 13 bases from J, the junction contained 3 bases not matched to a gene. The CDR3 sequence is 11 residues long. CDR3 DNA: TGTGCCAGCAGTTACCGACAGGGGCTGTACTTC. Its translation: CASSYRQGLYF.

This chain uses TRBV30 with TRBJ2-5; TRBD1 might be the D (6 bases). Germline assignment: CDR1 GTSNPN and CDR2 SVGIG (reference sequence). CDR3 length: 13 residues. V was trimmed by 4 bases and J by 5 bases, leaving 14 bases between them. Here the CDR3 DNA reads TGTGCCTGGACCCGACAGGAGGTGGAGACCCAGTACTTC. Amino acid sequence: CAWTRQEVETQYF. Full variable domain (rest looked up from reference TRBV30 and TRBJ2-5): SQTIHQWPATLVQPVGSPLSLECTVEGTSNPNLYWYRQAAGRGLQLLFYSVGIGQISSEVPQNLSASRPQDRQFILSSKKLLLSDSGFYLCAWTRQEVETQYFGPGTRLLVL.

The gene calls are TRBV23-1 and TRBJ2-3; TRBD1 aligns across 10 bases. TRBV23-1 is an ORF; its function is uncertain. The trim removed 0 bases at V and 3 bases at J, leaving 6 bases unmatched. This CDR3 has 17 amino acids. CDR3 region: CASSQSTRTGGTDTQYF. The DNA for the CDR3 is TGCGCCAGCAGTCAATCGACGAGGACAGGGGGAACAGATACGCAGTATTTT.

This clone appeared once. The CDR3 coding sequence is TGTGCCACCAGTACCGGGACAGGAGTCACCGGGGAGCTGTTTTTT. Translation: CATSTGTGVTGELFF. The chain has TRBV15 and TRBJ2-2, with 8 positions matching TRBD1. Per the germline V gene, CDR1 is LNHNV and CDR2 is YYDKDF (reference sequence). This CDR3 region has 15 residues. V lost 6 bases and J lost 4; bases outside the gene matches: 7.

The rearrangement joins TRBV6-1 to TRBJ1-2; 8 bases are a match to TRBD1. V lost 11 bases, J lost 3 bases, and 5 bases stayed unmatched. The CDR3 length is 12 residues. In germline, CDR1 is MNHNS, CDR2 SASEGT. The CDR3 protein is CAADRDHYGYTF. The CDR3 DNA sequence: TGTGCCGCGGACAGGGACCACTATGGCTACACCTTC.

This clone came up a few times. This chain links TRBV29-1 with TRBJ2-3; 8 nucleotides line up with TRBD1. Germline V CDR1 and CDR2: SQVTM, ANQGSEA. The CDR3 is 12 amino acids. The V gene end was trimmed by 6 bases and the J gene end by 6 bases; junction bases not matched to a gene: 5. The CDR3 reads CSVPRTGDTQYF. The CDR3 DNA reads TGCAGCGTCCCCCGGACAGGGGATACGCAGTATTTT.

This chain links TRBV11-2 with TRBJ2-3; 8 bases match TRBD2. The CDR3 has 15 amino acids. From germline, CDR1 is SGHAT and CDR2 FQNNGV. Unmatched junction bases numbered 3, after V lost 1 base and J lost 3 bases. The CDR3 loop reads CASSLAGGPTDTQYF. CDR3 DNA sequence: TGTGCCAGCAGCTTAGCGGGGGGGCCGACAGATACGCAGTATTTT.

The CDR3 coding sequence is TGCAGCGTGGGGGATTACGGACCTGAGCAGTTCTTC. It yields the protein CSVGDYGPEQFF. The chain recombines TRBV29-1 with TRBJ2-1; D tentatively reads TRBD1 or TRBD2 (5 bases each). The CDR3 extends over 12 amino acids. The germline V and J ends were trimmed by 6 bases and 9 bases, with 15 bases remaining between them. Germline loops: CDR1 SQVTM, CDR2 ANQGSEA.

V and J are TRBV5-6 and TRBJ2-1; D gene unclear. V lost 4 bases and J lost 5, with 7 bases in between. The CDR3 contains 12 residues. Per the germline V gene, CDR1 is SGHDT and CDR2 is YYEEEE. Written as DNA, the CDR3 is TGTGCCAGCAGCCTTTCGAACAATGAGCAGTTCTTC. As protein: CASSLSNNEQFF.

There are a few counts of this clone. V usage is TRBV6-6 and J usage is TRBJ1-1; 9 nucleotides agree with TRBD1. V was pared by 5 bases and J by 7 bases, with 8 bases of the junction left unmatched. CDR1 MNHNY and CDR2 SVGAGI come from the germline V gene (reference sequence). The length of the CDR3 is 14 residues. The chain's CDR3 is CASSPWDRVFEAFF. The CDR3 DNA is TGTGCCAGCAGTCCATGGGACAGGGTCTTTGAAGCTTTCTTT.

The CDR3 region is CASSYPAEQYF. In DNA form, the CDR3 reads TGCGCCAGCAGTTATCCGGCCGAGCAGTACTTC. This chain connects TRBV23-1 to TRBJ2-7; the D is unclear. TRBV23-1 is classed as an ORF, of uncertain function. Deletions cut 5 bases from V and 6 bases from J, with 8 bases between. CDR3 size: 11 residues.